One and the same sample provided the 20 T cell receptor beta chains below, sequenced in a study of T cells after yellow fever vaccination. Each CDR3 protein gets one entry after TCRdb re-called the 5' RACE reads with MiXCR. Here the sample spans a few hundred thousand distinct CDR3 sequences, roughly 9% being singletons. This specimen consisted of CD4+ T cells sorted from PBMCs, obtained 5 days after the yellow fever booster vaccination. Receptors originate from a man aged 18 to 30 who received the YFV17D yellow fever vaccine.

The rearrangement links TRBV7-9 to TRBJ2-3; TRBD1 aligns across 8 bases. Germline CDR1 reads SEHNR; CDR2 reads FQNEAQ (reference sequence). The CDR3 is 15 amino acids. Trimming cost V 6 bases and J 0 bases; bases outside gene matches: 5. The CDR3: CASSRDRFSTDTQYF. CDR3 DNA sequence: TGTGCCAGCAGTCGGGACAGGTTTAGCACAGATACGCAGTATTTT.

The rearrangement joins TRBV7-3 to TRBJ2-2, with 9 bases matching TRBD1. The CDR3 is 15 amino acids. V lost 5 bases, J lost 4 bases, and 5 bases stayed unmatched. Germline V gene lookup returns CDR1 SGHTA and CDR2 FQGTGA. CDR3 sequence: CASSPGQGFTGELFF. CDR3 sequence (DNA): TGTGCCAGCAGCCCGGGACAGGGTTTCACCGGGGAGCTGTTTTTT. Full variable domain (rest looked up from reference TRBV7-3 and TRBJ2-2): GAGVSQTPSNKVTEKGKYVELRCDPISGHTALYWYRQSLGQGPEFLIYFQGTGAADDSGLPNDRFFAVRPEGSVSTLKIQRTERGDSAVYLCASSPGQGFTGELFFGEGSRLTVL.

The chain links TRBV10-3 to TRBJ1-2; tentatively, D is TRBD1 (5 bases). In germline, CDR1 is ENHRY, CDR2 SYGVKD. CDR3 length equals 14 residues. Trimming cost V 6 bases and J 0 bases, with 11 bases left between them. The CDR3 DNA sequence: TGTGCCATCAGGGCAGGGACGGCTAACTATGGCTACACCTTC. Its translation is CAIRAGTANYGYTF.

Turning to this clonotype: Germline and junction disagree at one end, which may indicate a read error. This chain connects TRBV3-1 to TRBJ1-2; D gene ambiguous. Germline-derived CDR1 and CDR2 are LGHDT and YNNKEL (reference sequence). The CDR3 totals 11 residues. The CDR3 region has the DNA TGTGCCAGCAGTCGGTCTGCGGCCGTCGTTTTC. Its protein is CASSRSAAVVF.

CDR3 amino acids: CASRSLLNSPLHF. Written as DNA, the CDR3 is TGTGCCAGCAGGTCCCTTCTGAATTCACCCCTCCACTTT. The chain links TRBV6-1 to TRBJ1-6; no clear D. The V gene's germline CDR1 is MNHNS and CDR2 SASEGT. Deletions cut 6 bases from V and 7 bases from J, with 10 bases between. CDR3 length equals 13 residues.

The chain employs TRBV4-3 and TRBJ2-5; D not resolved. Germline V gives CDR1 LGHNA, CDR2 YSLEER. With 0 bases removed from V and 5 bases from J, the gap between germline ends came to 13 bases. The CDR3 has 15 amino acids. The CDR3 is CASSQDPGVSETQYF. The CDR3 nucleotides read TGCGCCAGCAGCCAAGATCCTGGGGTGAGCGAGACCCAGTACTTC.

The chain joins TRBV7-2 to TRBJ2-5; TRBD2 agrees at 10 bases. CDR1 and CDR2 (germline): SGHTA, FQGNSA. This CDR3 region has 14 residues. The V and J ends lost 11 bases and 3 bases, in that order; junction bases with no gene match: 9. This chain's CDR3 is CACREGLAKETQYF. The CDR3 bases are TGTGCCTGCCGGGAGGGACTAGCGAAAGAGACCCAGTACTTC.

The chain is built from TRBV18 and TRBJ2-1; D is undetermined. V lost 3 bases, J lost 7 bases, and 13 bases lay in between. CDR1 and CDR2 (germline): KGHSH, LQKENI. This CDR3 has 14 amino acids. The CDR3 region has the DNA TGTGCCAGCTCACCGTCATGGTCCGGGAATGAGCAGTTCTTC. Its translation: CASSPSWSGNEQFF.

This clonotype was picked up many times. The genes are TRBV12-3 or TRBV12-4 and TRBJ2-4; 11 nucleotides agree with TRBD2. This CDR3 has 20 amino acids. J was trimmed by 4 bases and V by 4 bases; bases with no gene match: 18. CDR3 residues: CASSWRATSGGPAPKNIQYF. The CDR3 nucleotides are TGTGCCAGCAGTTGGAGGGCAACTAGCGGGGGCCCCGCCCCGAAAAACATTCAGTACTTC.

The chain uses TRBV5-1 and TRBJ2-1; D not certain. Trimming took off 4 bases at V and 0 bases at J, with 8 bases between the two ends. CDR3 length equals 14 residues. CDR1 and CDR2 (germline): SGHRS, YFSETQ. The CDR3 loop is CASSKDGSYNEQFF. DNA of the CDR3: TGCGCCAGCAGCAAGGACGGCTCCTACAATGAGCAGTTCTTC.

This clonotype occurred many times. The V call is TRBV10-3, the J call TRBJ2-1; TRBD1 agrees at 7 bases. The CDR3 has 15 amino acids. Germline assignment: CDR1 ENHRY and CDR2 SYGVKD. The V gene end was trimmed by 7 bases and the J gene end by 0 bases; junction bases not matched to a gene: 6. The CDR3 DNA sequence: TGTGCCATCAACAACCGGGACAGCTCCTACAATGAGCAGTTCTTC. Residues: CAINNRDSSYNEQFF.

This clonotype came up a few times. The chain links TRBV7-3 to TRBJ2-3; 15 nucleotides agree with TRBD2. The CDR3 runs to 16 residues. The trim removed 5 bases at V and 4 bases at J, leaving 4 bases unmatched. The germline CDR1 and CDR2 sequences are SGHTA and FQGTGA. The CDR3: CASSPGTSGGPDTQYF. The CDR3 DNA sequence: TGTGCCAGCAGCCCCGGGACTAGCGGGGGGCCAGATACGCAGTATTTT.

This clonotype was picked up a small number of times. The chain links TRBV18 to TRBJ1-6; D not resolved. The V and J ends lost 2 bases and 6 bases respectively, with 11 bases between them. The CDR3 is 15 amino acids. Germline loops: CDR1 KGHSH, CDR2 LQKENI. CDR3 nucleotide sequence: TGTGCCAGCTCACCAGCGGCAGCCCCTAATTCACCCCTCCACTTT. It codes for CASSPAAAPNSPLHF.

This clonotype was detected many times. This chain connects TRBV5-5 to TRBJ1-5; 8 nucleotides match TRBD1. Germline values: CDR1 SGHKS, CDR2 YYEKEE (reference sequence). The CDR3 is made up of 14 amino acids. V gave up 2 bases and J gave up 5 bases; unmatched junction bases: 3. This CDR3 reads CASSLDRGYQPQHF. In DNA, the CDR3 is TGTGCCAGCAGCTTAGACAGGGGTTATCAGCCCCAGCATTTT.

This clonotype appeared a few times. The chain joins TRBV5-1 to TRBJ2-5; D is ambiguous. The V end was cut by 0 bases, the J end by 1 base, with 10 bases between. The CDR3 has 15 amino acids. The germline CDR1 and CDR2 sequences are SGHRS and YFSETQ. CDR3 sequence (DNA): TGCGCCAGCAGCTTGGGAGGCGGAGCCCAAGAGACCCAGTACTTC. The encoded protein is CASSLGGGAQETQYF.

The gene calls are TRBV20-1 and TRBJ2-5; TRBD2 agrees at 10 bases. V shed 1 base and J 7 bases; nucleotides not matched to a gene: 9. Germline V gene data show CDR1 as DFQATT and CDR2 as SNEGSKA (reference sequence). The CDR3 sequence is 15 residues long. CDR3 DNA sequence: TGCAGTGCTAGAGGCGGAGCGGGGGGGTTGGTGACCCAGTACTTC. It yields the protein CSARGGAGGLVTQYF.

The V gene is TRBV7-2, the J gene TRBJ1-3; 8 bases are a match to TRBD1. The CDR3 runs 16 residues. With 4 bases clipped from V and 3 bases from J, the junction kept 8 bases outside the gene matches. Germline V CDR1 and CDR2: SGHTA, FQGNSA. The CDR3 sequence: CASSSHGGQVGNTIYF. CDR3 in DNA: TGTGCCAGCAGCTCCCACGGGGGACAGGTTGGAAACACCATATATTTT.

The rearrangement joins TRBV5-1 to TRBJ1-1; D is uncertain. This CDR3 has 15 residues. Trimming stripped 4 bases from V and 1 base from J, with 14 bases between. Germline loops: CDR1 SGHRS, CDR2 YFSETQ. CDR3 coding DNA: TGCGCCAGCAGCCTGGGCCTGGCAGCGAACACTGAAGCTTTCTTT. It translates to CASSLGLAANTEAFF.

The chain uses TRBV5-6 and TRBJ1-3, with TRBD1 as a possible D gene (5 bases). Deletions cut 5 bases from V and 6 bases from J, with 12 bases between. Germline V CDR1 and CDR2: SGHDT, YYEEEE. There are 13 residues in the CDR3. The CDR3 coding sequence is TGTGCCAGCAGTGGTCAGGGTAAAAACACCATATATTTT. It yields the protein CASSGQGKNTIYF.

This clonotype occurred many times. This chain uses TRBV12-3 or TRBV12-4 with TRBJ2-7; D remains ambiguous. V dropped 7 bases and J dropped 0 bases, with 10 bases sitting between them. The length of the CDR3 is 13 residues. The CDR3 nucleotides read TGTGCCAGCACCCCGCAGCCCTCCTACGAGCAGTACTTC. Its protein product is CASTPQPSYEQYF.